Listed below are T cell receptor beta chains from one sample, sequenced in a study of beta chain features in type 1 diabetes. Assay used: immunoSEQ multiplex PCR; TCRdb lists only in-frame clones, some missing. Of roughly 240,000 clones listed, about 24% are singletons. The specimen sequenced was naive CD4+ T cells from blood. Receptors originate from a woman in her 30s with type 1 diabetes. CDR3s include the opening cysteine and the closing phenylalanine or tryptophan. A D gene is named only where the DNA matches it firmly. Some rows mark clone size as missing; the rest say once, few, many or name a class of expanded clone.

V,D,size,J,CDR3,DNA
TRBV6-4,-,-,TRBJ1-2,CASRGDFVGYTF,TGTGCCAGCCGGGGGGATTTCGTCGGCTACACCTTC
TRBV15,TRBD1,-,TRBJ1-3,CATSRTGGPGNTIYF,TGTGCCACCAGCAGGACAGGGGGCCCTGGAAACACCATATATTTT
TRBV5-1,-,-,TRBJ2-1,CASSLAVSYNEQFF,TGCGCCAGCAGCTTAGCGGTCTCCTACAATGAGCAGTTCTTC
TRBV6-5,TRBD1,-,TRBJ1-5,CASSPGQGAWQPQHF,TGTGCCAGCAGTCCCGGCCAGGGGGCATGGCAGCCCCAGCATTTT
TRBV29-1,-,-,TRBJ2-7,CSVEDRHLYEQYF,TGCAGCGTTGAAGATCGACATCTCTATGAGCAGTACTTC
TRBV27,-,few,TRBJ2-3,CASSPLGVPQYF,TGTGCCAGCAGCCCGCTGGGCGTGCCGCAGTATTTT
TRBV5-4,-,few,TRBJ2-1,CASSLDTAYNEQFF,TGTGCCAGCAGCTTGGACACAGCCTACAATGAGCAGTTCTTC
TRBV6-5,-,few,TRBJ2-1,CASSYGSLNSYNEQFF,TGTGCCAGCAGTTACGGTTCGCTAAACTCCTACAATGAGCAGTTCTTC
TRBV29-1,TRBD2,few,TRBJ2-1,CSVGLTSALYNEQFF,TGCAGCGTGGGTCTCACTAGCGCGTTATACAATGAGCAGTTCTTC
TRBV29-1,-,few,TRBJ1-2,CSVEEIAYGYTF,TGCAGCGTTGAAGAGATAGCGTATGGCTACACCTTC
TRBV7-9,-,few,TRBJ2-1,CAHRGVDSYNEQFF,TGTGCCCATAGGGGCGTGGACTCCTACAATGAGCAGTTCTTC
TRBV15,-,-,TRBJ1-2,CATSSVDSSYGYTF,TGTGCCACCAGCAGTGTTGACAGCTCCTATGGCTACACCTTC
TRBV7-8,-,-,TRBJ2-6,CASFAREAGANVLTF,TGTGCCAGCTTCGCGAGGGAGGCTGGGGCCAACGTCCTGACTTTC
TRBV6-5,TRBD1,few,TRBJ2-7,CASSYSGTASEQYF,TGTGCCAGCAGTTACTCTGGGACAGCTAGCGAGCAGTACTTC
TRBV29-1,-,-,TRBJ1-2,CSVHTGIEDYGYTF,TGCAGCGTCCATACAGGGATAGAGGATTATGGCTACACCTTC
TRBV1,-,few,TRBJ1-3,CTSSCRGTGSSGNTIYF,TGCACCAGCAGCTGCCGCGGGACAGGAAGCTCTGGAAACACCATATATTTT
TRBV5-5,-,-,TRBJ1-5,CASSLGAGYQPQHF,TGTGCCAGCAGCTTGGGGGCAGGGTACCAGCCCCAGCATTTT
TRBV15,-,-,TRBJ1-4,CATMEQGGDEKLFF,TGTGCCACCATGGAACAGGGTGGGGATGAAAAACTGTTTTTT
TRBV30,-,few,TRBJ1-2,CAWSVGPGYTF,TGTGCCTGGAGTGTTGGGCCCGGCTACACCTTC
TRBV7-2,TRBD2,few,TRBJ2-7,CASSLSGANSYEQYF,TGTGCCAGCAGCTTAAGCGGGGCCAATTCCTACGAGCAGTACTTC
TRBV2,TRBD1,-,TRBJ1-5,CASSDDGQGGQPQHF,TGTGCCAGCAGTGACGACGGACAGGGAGGCCAGCCCCAGCATTTT
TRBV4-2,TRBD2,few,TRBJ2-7,CASSRRETSGSGAYEQYF,TGTGCCAGCAGCCGCCGAGAGACTAGCGGGAGTGGGGCCTACGAGCAGTACTTC
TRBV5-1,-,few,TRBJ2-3,CASNRDFLDTQYF,TGCGCCAGCAACCGGGATTTCCTTGATACGCAGTATTTT
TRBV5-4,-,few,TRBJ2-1,CASSFQGSNEQFF,TGTGCCAGCAGCTTTCAGGGGAGCAATGAGCAGTTCTTC
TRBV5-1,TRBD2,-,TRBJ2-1,CASSLARREYDDNEQFF,TGCGCCAGCAGCTTGGCACGGCGGGAGTATGATGACAATGAGCAGTTCTTC
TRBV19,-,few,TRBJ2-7,CASSGGHYEQYF,TGTGCCAGTAGCGGGGGGCACTACGAGCAGTACTTC
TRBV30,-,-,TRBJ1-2,CAWSVLYGYTF,TGTGCCTGGAGTGTTCTTTATGGCTACACCTTC
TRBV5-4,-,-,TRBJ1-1,CASSLDWNTEAFF,TGTGCCAGCAGCTTGGACTGGAACACTGAAGCTTTCTTT
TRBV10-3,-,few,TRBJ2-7,CAISERGSEQYF,TGTGCCATCAGTGAAAGGGGCAGCGAGCAGTACTTC
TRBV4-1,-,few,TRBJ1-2,CASSPLLRDGYTF,TGCGCCAGCAGCCCCTTACTCAGGGATGGCTACACCTTC
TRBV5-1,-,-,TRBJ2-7,CASSPQEAGAYEQYF,TGCGCCAGCAGCCCCCAGGAGGCCGGGGCCTACGAGCAGTACTTC
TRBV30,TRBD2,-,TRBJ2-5,CAWTTGLAAQETQYF,TGTGCCTGGACCACAGGACTAGCGGCACAAGAGACCCAGTACTTC
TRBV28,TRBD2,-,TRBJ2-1,CASSYRRLAGGPGQFF,TGTGCCAGCAGTTACCGCAGACTAGCGGGAGGGCCGGGGCAGTTCTTC
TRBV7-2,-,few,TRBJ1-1,CASTLNPRFPEAFF,TGTGCCAGCACCTTAAACCCTAGATTTCCTGAAGCTTTCTTT